This T cell receptor beta chain was recorded in a study of immune evolution from preneoplasia to lung adenocarcinoma. The CDR3 is 13 amino acids. Germline V gene data show CDR1 as SGHNT and CDR2 as YYREEE (reference sequence). V shed 3 bases and J shed 2 bases, with 8 bases lying between them. Data came from immunoSEQ multiplex PCR; TCRdb stores just in-frame clones and leaves some out. The sample lists about 27,000 clones; 74% were seen once. Histologic diagnosis was independently verified by two lung pathologists. Specimen: FFPE invasive lung adenocarcinoma tissue. The sequence derives from a person between 60 and 70 years old with invasive lung adenocarcinoma. Some clones in this sample may be carry-over from other donors' samples. The V gene is TRBV5-4, the J gene TRBJ2-5; the D gene is possibly TRBD1 (5 bases). As DNA, the CDR3 is TGTGCCAGCAGCTCGCCAGGGCAAGAGACCCAGTACTTC. This codes for CASSSPGQETQYF.